A single sample is the source of the 27 T cell receptor beta chains below, sequenced in a study of blood T cell repertoires in COVID-19. Sequencing used immunoSEQ multiplex PCR; TCRdb keeps in-frame clones, though not all of them. The sample holds approximately 150,000 clones, roughly four fifths seen once. Sequencing was done on a sample of peripheral blood. The receptors stem from a woman of 80 years or more with COVID-19, enrolled during active disease.

This chain uses TRBV18 with TRBJ2-1; TRBD2 is a possible D gene (6 bases). Trimming shortened V by 0 bases and J by 9 bases, and 18 bases separated the two germline ends. The CDR3 covers 16 residues. CDR1 KGHSH and CDR2 LQKENI come from the germline V gene. In DNA form, the CDR3 reads TGTGCCAGCTCACCACCTGGGCCAGGGCGGGGAGGTGAGCAGTTCTTC. Translating gives CASSPPGPGRGGEQFF.

The rearrangement uses TRBV19 and TRBJ2-1; 10 bases align to TRBD2. Germline trimming cut 7 bases from V and 8 bases from J; bases unmatched to any gene: 14. CDR1 is LNHDA, CDR2 SQIVND, per germline (reference sequence). CDR3 size: 16 residues. The CDR3 here is CASTSPLAGVSDEQFF. CDR3 in DNA: TGTGCCAGTACTAGCCCTCTAGCGGGAGTGTCCGATGAGCAGTTCTTC.

The chain is built from TRBV5-1 and TRBJ2-3; 7 nucleotides align to TRBD1. The trim removed 4 bases at V and 3 bases at J, leaving 5 bases unmatched. The CDR3 has 14 amino acids. The V gene's germline CDR1 is SGHRS and CDR2 YFSETQ. The CDR3 loop reads CASSPQQGTDTQYF. In DNA form, the CDR3 reads TGCGCCAGCAGCCCCCAACAGGGGACAGATACGCAGTATTTT.

This chain connects TRBV7-3 to TRBJ1-1, with D possibly TRBD1 on 6 matching bases. Trimming stripped 5 bases from V and 2 bases from J, with 9 bases between. The CDR3 sequence is 13 residues long. CDR1 is SGHTA, CDR2 FQGTGA, per germline. This chain's CDR3 is CASSQGTNTEAFF. The CDR3 bases are TGTGCCAGCAGCCAAGGGACAAACACTGAAGCTTTCTTT.

The chain links TRBV5-6 to TRBJ2-3; 8 nucleotides align to TRBD1. This CDR3 has 17 residues. CDR1 and CDR2 (germline): SGHDT, YYEEEE. V lost 4 bases and J lost 2; bases outside the gene matches: 12. The CDR3, as DNA: TGTGCCAGCAGCCGGGTATCAGGGGGCTGGAACACAGATACGCAGTATTTT. Translation gives CASSRVSGGWNTDTQYF.

The CDR3 DNA sequence: TGTGCCAGCTCCAGGATAGCGGGGGGCCGCAGAGATACGCAGTATTTT. Encoded protein: CASSRIAGGRRDTQYF. This chain links TRBV18 with TRBJ2-3, with TRBD2 identical over 10 bases. Germline values: CDR1 KGHSH, CDR2 LQKENI. V lost 6 bases, J lost 5 bases, and 11 bases stayed unmatched. The CDR3 spans 16 residues. Looking up the rest from reference TRBV18 and TRBJ2-3 gives the full variable domain: NAGVMQNPRHLVRRRGQEARLRCSPMKGHSHVYWYRQLPEEGLKFMVYLQKENIIDESGMPKERFSAEFPKEGPSILRIQQVVRGDSAAYFCASSRIAGGRRDTQYFGPGTRLTVL.

This clone has a single count. The chain carries TRBV6-6 and TRBJ1-2, with D perhaps matching TRBD1 (5 bases). The germline CDR1 and CDR2 sequences are MNHNY and SVGAGI (reference sequence). The CDR3 length is 13 residues. V was clipped by 4 bases and J by 4 bases, with 10 bases between them. The CDR3 loop reads CASSSQGVYGYTF. CDR3 bases: TGTGCCAGCAGTTCTCAGGGTGTCTATGGCTACACCTTC.

V usage is TRBV6-4 and J usage is TRBJ2-3, with 7 bases fitting TRBD1. CDR3 size: 14 residues. V trimming: 7 bases; J trimming: 3 bases; junction bases outside the gene matches: 7. Per germline, CDR1 MRHNA and CDR2 SNTAGT. CDR3 in DNA: TGTGCCAGCAACCAGGGGGTGAGGACAGATACGCAGTATTTT. This codes for CASNQGVRTDTQYF.

The chain recombines TRBV28 with TRBJ1-3; weak D call: TRBD1 (6 bases). The CDR3 has 17 amino acids. The germline gives CDR1 MDHEN, CDR2 SYDVKM. V was pared by 6 bases and J by 0 bases, with 18 bases between. DNA for the CDR3: TGTGCCAGCAGCGCAGTGGGGGCACCCGTCTCTGGAAACACCATATATTTT. This gives the protein CASSAVGAPVSGNTIYF.

This chain joins TRBV6-2 or TRBV6-3 and TRBJ2-7; D unresolved. The CDR3 is 12 residues long. Germline loops: CDR1 MNHEY, CDR2 SVGEGT. Between the trimmed V and J ends, which lost 2 bases and 2 bases, there was a span of 4 bases. The CDR3 region is CASSYPAYEQYF. In DNA form, the CDR3 reads TGTGCCAGCAGTTACCCCGCCTACGAGCAGTACTTC.

The genes are TRBV5-1 and TRBJ2-5; D unclear. V lost 0 bases and J lost 5, with 5 bases in between. The CDR3 length is 12 residues. In germline, CDR1 is SGHRS, CDR2 YFSETQ. The CDR3 DNA reads TGCGCCAGCAGCTTGGGGCCGGAGACCCAGTACTTC. Amino acid sequence: CASSLGPETQYF. Looking up the rest from reference TRBV5-1 and TRBJ2-5 gives the full variable domain: KAGVTQTPRYLIKTRGQQVTLSCSPISGHRSVSWYQQTPGQGLQFLFEYFSETQRNKGNFPGRFSGRQFSNSRSEMNVSTLELGDSALYLCASSLGPETQYFGPGTRLLVL.

The rearrangement joins TRBV9 to TRBJ2-5; 8 nucleotides agree with TRBD2. The germline V gene encodes CDR1 SGDLS and CDR2 YYNGEE. After removal of 0 bases from V and 4 bases from J, the junction contained 8 bases not matched to a gene. The length of the CDR3 is 16 residues. CDR3 DNA: TGTGCCAGCAGCGTAGATAGCGGGGCACGGGGAGAGACCCAGTACTTC. Amino acids: CASSVDSGARGETQYF.

V usage is TRBV5-1 and J usage is TRBJ2-5, with D maybe TRBD2 (5 bases). CDR3 length equals 14 residues. Trimming removed 4 bases at V and 2 bases at J, with 12 bases between. Germline assignment: CDR1 SGHRS and CDR2 YFSETQ. The CDR3 protein is CASSRGVTQETQYF. As DNA, the CDR3 is TGCGCCAGCAGCCGGGGAGTAACTCAAGAGACCCAGTACTTC.

V and J are TRBV12-3 or TRBV12-4 and TRBJ2-1, with TRBD1 matching 7 bases. Germline trimming cut 6 bases from V and 15 bases from J; bases unmatched to any gene: 8. The CDR3 has 11 amino acids. As DNA, the CDR3 is TGTGCCAGCAGCCTCGGACAGGCGCCGTTCTTC. Its translation: CASSLGQAPFF.

CDR3 DNA: TGTGCCAGCAGTTTCGCACTAGCGGGAGTTCACGGGGAGCTGTTTTTT. Its translation: CASSFALAGVHGELFF. This chain links TRBV27 with TRBJ2-2; TRBD2 aligns across 11 bases. The CDR3 extends over 16 amino acids. CDR1 and CDR2 (germline): MNHEY, SMNVEV (reference sequence). V gave up 3 bases and J gave up 7 bases; unmatched junction bases: 7.

The chain combines TRBV19 with TRBJ1-1, with TRBD1 matching over 9 bases. The V gene end was trimmed by 9 bases and the J gene end by 4 bases; junction bases not matched to a gene: 9. Germline lookup yields CDR1 LNHDA and CDR2 SQIVND (reference sequence). This CDR3 is built from 14 residues. CDR3 nucleotide sequence: TGTGCCAGCAAACAACAGGGGGCAAGCACTGAAGCTTTCTTT. As protein: CASKQQGASTEAFF.

J is TRBJ1-6 and V is TRBV28, with D possibly being TRBD1 (6 bases). Germline V CDR1 and CDR2: MDHEN, SYDVKM. V was shortened by 4 bases and J by 6 bases, with 13 bases between the two germline ends. The CDR3 loop spans 15 amino acids. In DNA, the CDR3 is TGTGCCAGCAGTTGGCCGGGACACCTTAATTCACCCCTCCACTTT. Encoded protein: CASSWPGHLNSPLHF.

The chain has TRBV2 and TRBJ2-5, with 7 bases fitting TRBD1. CDR3 length equals 18 residues. Germline V gives CDR1 SNHLY, CDR2 FYNNEI. J gave up 4 bases and V 2 bases, and 16 bases lay outside the gene matches. CDR3: CASSETLTGPHRGETQYF. In DNA, the CDR3 is TGTGCCAGCAGTGAAACCCTGACAGGGCCTCACCGCGGAGAGACCCAGTACTTC. The whole variable domain, filled in from reference TRBV2 and TRBJ2-5, reads EPEVTQTPSHQVTQMGQEVILRCVPISNHLYFYWYRQILGQKVEFLVSFYNNEISEKSEIFDDQFSVERPDGSNFTLKIRSTKLEDSAMYFCASSETLTGPHRGETQYFGPGTRLLVL.

V gene TRBV9 combines with J gene TRBJ1-3, with a tentative D call TRBD1 (6 bases). This CDR3 has 17 residues. V lost 2 bases, J lost 1 base, and 16 bases lay in between. Germline CDR1 reads SGDLS; CDR2 reads YYNGEE. The CDR3 sequence is CASSVGGGRRSGNTIYF. Here the CDR3 DNA reads TGTGCCAGCAGCGTCGGGGGGGGCCGACGATCTGGAAACACCATATATTTT.

CDR3 bases: TGTGCCAGCAGTTTCGGGGGAGCGGGGAGCACAGATACGCAGTATTTT. Protein: CASSFGGAGSTDTQYF. V usage is TRBV28 and J usage is TRBJ2-3; 7 bases align to TRBD2. This CDR3 is 16 amino acids long. The junction had 6 bases not matched to a gene; V was cut back by 3 bases and J by 0 bases. Germline CDR1 reads MDHEN; CDR2 reads SYDVKM.

The chain employs TRBV7-6 and TRBJ2-7, with TRBD2 identical over 7 bases. Germline-derived CDR1 and CDR2 are SGHVS and FNYEAQ. V was pared by 5 bases and J by 1 base, with 5 bases of the junction left unmatched. The CDR3 has 14 amino acids. This CDR3 reads CASSRDYLSYEQYF. In DNA form, the CDR3 reads TGTGCCAGCAGCCGGGACTACCTATCCTACGAGCAGTACTTC.

The chain links TRBV10-3 to TRBJ2-1, with 7 bases fitting TRBD2. V shed 3 bases and J 5 bases; nucleotides not matched to a gene: 1. The CDR3 runs to 13 residues. The germline gives CDR1 ENHRY, CDR2 SYGVKD. This CDR3 reads CAISERGDNEQFF. Here the CDR3 DNA reads TGTGCCATCAGTGAACGGGGGGACAATGAGCAGTTCTTC.

This clone was observed a few times. The chain recombines TRBV27 with TRBJ2-7, with a weak D call TRBD1 (7 bases). Trimming shortened V by 1 base and J by 3 bases, and 19 bases separated the two germline ends. This CDR3 has 17 amino acids. Germline CDR1 and CDR2: MNHEY and SMNVEV (reference sequence). CDR3 coding DNA: TGTGCCAGCAGTTTATTCTATCCGGGCCAGGGGGGCTACGAGCAGTACTTC. Residues: CASSLFYPGQGGYEQYF.

The count of this clone is one. The V call is TRBV18, the J call TRBJ2-1; 8 nucleotides line up with TRBD2. J lost 8 bases, V lost 2 bases, and 5 bases had no gene match. The V gene's germline CDR1 is KGHSH and CDR2 LQKENI. The CDR3 is 14 amino acids. CDR3 sequence (DNA): TGTGCCAGCTCACCAATCAGCGGGAGAGATGAGCAGTTCTTC. Translated, it gives CASSPISGRDEQFF.

V and J are TRBV7-3 and TRBJ1-1, with a tentative D call TRBD1 (6 bases). CDR1 and CDR2 from the germline V gene are SGHTA and FQGTGA. With 2 bases removed from V and 4 bases from J, the gap between germline ends came to 11 bases. The CDR3 covers 14 residues. For the CDR3, the DNA is TGTGCCAGCAGCTTACTTGGGGGCGTCACTGAAGCTTTCTTT. Its protein product is CASSLLGGVTEAFF.

This chain uses TRBV5-1 with TRBJ2-2; 9 bases match TRBD2. The CDR3 consists of 14 residues. Germline CDR1 SGHRS, CDR2 YFSETQ. Germline trimming cut 7 bases from V and 4 bases from J; bases unmatched to any gene: 5. Here the CDR3 reads CASRASGTTGELFF. The CDR3 DNA sequence: TGCGCCAGCCGGGCTAGCGGGACCACCGGGGAGCTGTTTTTT.

This clone has more than one count but fewer than ten. This chain links TRBV2 with TRBJ2-7; D is undetermined. This CDR3 has 14 residues. Germline assignment: CDR1 SNHLY and CDR2 FYNNEI. With 10 bases removed from V and 1 base from J, the gap between germline ends came to 17 bases. Here the CDR3 DNA reads TGTGCCACCTCGACATTTACGCTATCCTACGAGCAGTACTTC. The encoded protein is CATSTFTLSYEQYF.